The clone carrying this T cell receptor (beta chain) was recorded at least ten times. The antigen is unknown. The time point denotes: patch test 2, 6 weeks after DPC sensitization. Specified treatment: therapeutic diphenylcyclopropenone sensitization with weekly scalp DPC. The sample originates from a study of human T cells and chemical hapten exposure. Study in general: TCR yields differed between samples (mainly from small differences in pooled library volume).

Trimming pared 2 bases from V and 6 bases from J, leaving 16 bases between. This CDR3 has 15 amino acids. Per the germline V gene, CDR1 is SEHNR and CDR2 is FQNEAQ (reference sequence). TCRdb re-derived calls from the RACE reads in MiXCR, one entry per CDR3 protein. The data show some 90,000 distinct CDR3 sequences, with about 10% seen just once and 3.2% held by the top ten. Study-wide points: Having alopecia, the donors may differ immunologically from healthy people.

The TCR originated in a woman aged 40 to 50 with alopecia areata. Some clones in this sample may be carry-over from other donors' samples. The sequencing used whole blood, collected in connection with sensitization to the hapten diphenylcyclopropenone (DPC). The chain has TRBV7-9 and TRBJ1-1, with D tentatively TRBD1 (6 bases). CDR3 bases: TGTGCCAGCAGCTTATCGGGACTTCCAGGGGCTGAAGCTTTCTTT. This sequence encodes CASSLSGLPGAEAFF.